These 5 T cell receptor beta chains were all obtained from the same sample, sequenced in a study of T-cell memory formation after mild COVID-19. Each CDR3 protein gets one entry after TCRdb re-called the 5' RACE reads with MiXCR. The repertoire holds around 420,000 distinct CDR3 sequences, with approximately 24% as singletons. Sequencing input: PBMCs or a T cell subset sorted from them (not recorded which). These receptors came from an adult woman who had mild COVID-19 (a few samples of this study predate the infection). Cell type and time point are not known.

V gene TRBV4-1 combines with J gene TRBJ1-1, with D hard to call. The germline gives CDR1 MGHRA, CDR2 YSYEKL. CDR3 size: 15 residues. V was clipped by 4 bases and J by 3 bases, with 15 bases between them. Here the CDR3 DNA reads TGCGCCAGCAGCCGGGGTCCCGGGAGGGACACTGAAGCTTTCTTT. Its translation is CASSRGPGRDTEAFF.

The chain recombines TRBV5-5 with TRBJ1-1; 9 bases are shared with TRBD1. Trimming cost V 4 bases and J 4 bases; bases outside gene matches: 11. Per germline, CDR1 SGHKS and CDR2 YYEKEE (reference sequence). This CDR3 region has 16 residues. This chain's CDR3 is CASSPGDRERVTEAFF. CDR3 nucleotide sequence: TGTGCCAGCAGCCCGGGGGACAGGGAGAGGGTCACTGAAGCTTTCTTT.

This clonotype was detected only a few times. The chain joins TRBV7-2 to TRBJ2-7; D uncertain. The germline gives CDR1 SGHTA, CDR2 FQGNSA. The CDR3 totals 13 residues. V lost 5 bases and J 0 bases, leaving 8 bases between the germline ends. The CDR3 nucleotides read TGTGCCAGCAGCCCCGCCAACTCCTACGAGCAGTACTTC. Protein sequence: CASSPANSYEQYF.

V gene TRBV28 combines with J gene TRBJ1-6; the D gene is possibly TRBD1 (5 bases). The germline V and J ends were trimmed by 4 bases and 3 bases, with 16 bases remaining between them. The CDR3 consists of 17 residues. Germline V lookup: CDR1 MDHEN, CDR2 SYDVKM. CDR3 amino acids: CASSSGQGGSYNSPLHF. The CDR3 DNA reads as TGTGCCAGCAGTTCCGGCCAGGGAGGGAGCTATAATTCACCCCTCCACTTT.

V gene TRBV6-2 or TRBV6-3 combines with J gene TRBJ2-1, with a possible D match to TRBD1 (6 bases). There are 15 residues in the CDR3. Germline V gene data show CDR1 as MNHEY and CDR2 as SVGEGT. Between the trimmed V and J ends, which lost 0 bases and 9 bases, there was a span of 15 bases. CDR3 nucleotides: TGTGCCAGCAGTTACTCTCCGGACCGAGGGGGTGAGCAGTTCTTC. It translates to CASSYSPDRGGEQFF.